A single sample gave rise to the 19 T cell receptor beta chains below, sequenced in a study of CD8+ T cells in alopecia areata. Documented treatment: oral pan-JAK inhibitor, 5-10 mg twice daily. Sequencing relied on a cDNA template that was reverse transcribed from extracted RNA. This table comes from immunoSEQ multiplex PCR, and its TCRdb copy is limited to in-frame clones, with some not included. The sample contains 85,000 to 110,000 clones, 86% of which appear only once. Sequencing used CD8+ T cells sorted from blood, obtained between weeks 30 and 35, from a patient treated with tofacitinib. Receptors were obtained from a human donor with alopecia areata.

CDR3 amino acids: CASSFRATGEDTQYF. CDR3 DNA: TGTGCCAGCAGCTTTCGAGCCACGGGGGAAGATACGCAGTATTTT. This chain connects TRBV11-2 to TRBJ2-3; D is perhaps TRBD2 (6 bases). From germline, CDR1 is SGHAT and CDR2 FQNNGV. Trimming took off 3 bases at V and 5 bases at J, with 15 bases between the two ends. The CDR3 runs 15 residues.

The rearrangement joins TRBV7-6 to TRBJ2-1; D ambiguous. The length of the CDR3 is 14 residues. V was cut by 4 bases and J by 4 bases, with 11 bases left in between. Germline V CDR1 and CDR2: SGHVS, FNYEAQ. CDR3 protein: CASSSTPEYNEQFF. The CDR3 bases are TGTGCCAGCAGCTCCACCCCGGAGTACAATGAGCAGTTCTTC. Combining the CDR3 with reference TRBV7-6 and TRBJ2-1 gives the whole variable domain GAGVSQSPRYKVTKRGQDVALRCDPISGHVSLYWYRQALGQGPEFLTYFNYEAQQDKSGLPNDRFSAERPEGSISTLTIQRTEQRDSAMYRCASSSTPEYNEQFFGPGTRLTVL.

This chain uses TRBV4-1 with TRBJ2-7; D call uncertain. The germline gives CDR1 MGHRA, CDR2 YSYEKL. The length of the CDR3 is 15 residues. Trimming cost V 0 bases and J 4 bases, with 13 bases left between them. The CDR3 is CASSQDGEEIYEQYF. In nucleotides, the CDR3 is TGCGCCAGCAGCCAAGATGGTGAGGAAATTTACGAGCAGTACTTC.

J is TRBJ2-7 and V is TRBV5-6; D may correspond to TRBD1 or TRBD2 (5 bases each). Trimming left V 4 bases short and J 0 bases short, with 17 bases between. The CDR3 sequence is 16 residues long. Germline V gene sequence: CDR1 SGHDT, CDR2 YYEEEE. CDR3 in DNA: TGTGCCAGCAGCGAGGCCGGGACCCTCAACTCCTACGAGCAGTACTTC. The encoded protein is CASSEAGTLNSYEQYF.

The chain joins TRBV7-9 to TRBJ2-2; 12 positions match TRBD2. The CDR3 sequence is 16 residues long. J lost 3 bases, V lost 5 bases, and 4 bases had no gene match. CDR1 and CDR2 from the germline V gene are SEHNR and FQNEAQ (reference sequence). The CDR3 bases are TGTGCCAGCAGCACGGGACTAGCGGGTGACACCGGGGAGCTGTTTTTT. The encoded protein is CASSTGLAGDTGELFF.

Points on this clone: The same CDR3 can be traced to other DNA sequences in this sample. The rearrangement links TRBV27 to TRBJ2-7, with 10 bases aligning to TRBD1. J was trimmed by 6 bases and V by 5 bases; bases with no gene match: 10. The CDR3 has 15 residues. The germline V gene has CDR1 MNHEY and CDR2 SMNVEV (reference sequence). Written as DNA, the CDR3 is TGTGCCAGCAGTACAAGGGACAGGGGAACGGGCGAGCAGTACTTC. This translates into CASSTRDRGTGEQYF.

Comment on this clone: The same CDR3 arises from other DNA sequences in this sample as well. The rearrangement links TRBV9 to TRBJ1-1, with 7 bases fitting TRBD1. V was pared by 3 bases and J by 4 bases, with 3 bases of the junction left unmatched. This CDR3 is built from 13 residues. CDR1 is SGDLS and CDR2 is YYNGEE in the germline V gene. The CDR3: CASSAGTATEAFF. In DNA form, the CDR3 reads TGTGCCAGCAGCGCCGGGACAGCCACTGAAGCTTTCTTT.

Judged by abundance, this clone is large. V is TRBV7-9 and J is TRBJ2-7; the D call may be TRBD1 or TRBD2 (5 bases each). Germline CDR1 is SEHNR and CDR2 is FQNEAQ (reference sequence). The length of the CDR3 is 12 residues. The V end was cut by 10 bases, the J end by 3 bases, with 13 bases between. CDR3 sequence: CATNEGNYEQYF. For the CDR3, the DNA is TGTGCCACCAACGAGGGGAACTACGAGCAGTACTTC.

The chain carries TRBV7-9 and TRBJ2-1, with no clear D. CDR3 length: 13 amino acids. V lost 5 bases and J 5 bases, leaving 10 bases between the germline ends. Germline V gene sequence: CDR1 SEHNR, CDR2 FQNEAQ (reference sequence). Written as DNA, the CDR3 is TGTGCCAGCAGCGTCCTTAGTGACAATGAGCAGTTCTTC. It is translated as CASSVLSDNEQFF. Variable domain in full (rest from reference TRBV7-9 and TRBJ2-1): DTGVSQNPRHKITKRGQNVTFRCDPISEHNRLYWYRQTLGQGPEFLTYFQNEAQLEKSRLLSDRFSAERPKGSFSTLEIQRTEQGDSAMYLCASSVLSDNEQFFGPGTRLTVL.

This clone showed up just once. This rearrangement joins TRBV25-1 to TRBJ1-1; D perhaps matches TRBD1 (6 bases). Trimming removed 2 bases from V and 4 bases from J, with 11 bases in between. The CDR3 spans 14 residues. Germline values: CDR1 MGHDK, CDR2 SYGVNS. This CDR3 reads CASSELTGRTEAFF. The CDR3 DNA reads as TGTGCCAGCAGTGAACTGACAGGACGCACTGAAGCTTTCTTT.

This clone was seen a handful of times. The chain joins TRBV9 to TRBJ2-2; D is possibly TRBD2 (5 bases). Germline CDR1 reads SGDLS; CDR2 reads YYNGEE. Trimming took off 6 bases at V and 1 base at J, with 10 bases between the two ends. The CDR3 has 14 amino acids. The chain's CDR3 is CASTGGRNTGELFF. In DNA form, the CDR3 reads TGTGCCAGCACCGGCGGGCGGAACACCGGGGAGCTGTTTTTT.

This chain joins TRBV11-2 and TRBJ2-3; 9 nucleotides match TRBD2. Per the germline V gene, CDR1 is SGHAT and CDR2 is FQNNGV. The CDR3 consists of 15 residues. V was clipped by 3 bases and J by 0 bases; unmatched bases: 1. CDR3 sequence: CASSFSGGSTDTQYF. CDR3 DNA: TGTGCCAGCAGCTTTAGCGGGGGCAGCACAGATACGCAGTATTTT.

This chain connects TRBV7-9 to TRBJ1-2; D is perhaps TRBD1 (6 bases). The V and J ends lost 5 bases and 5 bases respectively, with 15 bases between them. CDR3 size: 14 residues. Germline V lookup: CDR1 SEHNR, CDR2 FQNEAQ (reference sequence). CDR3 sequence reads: CASSPGPGAYGYTF. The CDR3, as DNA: TGTGCCAGCAGCCCCGGGCCAGGGGCATATGGCTACACCTTC.

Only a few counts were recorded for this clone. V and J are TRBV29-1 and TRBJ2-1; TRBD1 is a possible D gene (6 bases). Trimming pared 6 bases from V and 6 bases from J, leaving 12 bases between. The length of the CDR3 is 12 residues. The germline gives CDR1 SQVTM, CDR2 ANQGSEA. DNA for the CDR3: TGCAGCGTCTACAGGGAACTCAATGAGCAGTTCTTC. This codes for CSVYRELNEQFF.

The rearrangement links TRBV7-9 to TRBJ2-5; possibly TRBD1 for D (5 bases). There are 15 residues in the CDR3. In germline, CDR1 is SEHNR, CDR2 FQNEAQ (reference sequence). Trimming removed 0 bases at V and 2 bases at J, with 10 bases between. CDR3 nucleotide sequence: TGTGCCAGCAGCTTAGCGCAAGGGGATCAAGAGACCCAGTACTTC. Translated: CASSLAQGDQETQYF.

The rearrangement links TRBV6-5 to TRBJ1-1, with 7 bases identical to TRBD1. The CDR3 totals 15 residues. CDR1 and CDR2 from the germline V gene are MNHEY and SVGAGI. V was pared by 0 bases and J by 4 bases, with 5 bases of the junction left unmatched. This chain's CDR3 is CASSYSLTGTTEAFF. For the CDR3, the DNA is TGTGCCAGCAGTTACTCCTTGACAGGGACCACTGAAGCTTTCTTT.

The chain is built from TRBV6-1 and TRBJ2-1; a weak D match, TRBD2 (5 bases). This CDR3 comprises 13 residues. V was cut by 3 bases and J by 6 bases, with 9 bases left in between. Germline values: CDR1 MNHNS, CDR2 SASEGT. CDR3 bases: TGTGCCAGCAGTGAGACTCGGGGCAATGAGCAGTTCTTC. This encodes CASSETRGNEQFF.

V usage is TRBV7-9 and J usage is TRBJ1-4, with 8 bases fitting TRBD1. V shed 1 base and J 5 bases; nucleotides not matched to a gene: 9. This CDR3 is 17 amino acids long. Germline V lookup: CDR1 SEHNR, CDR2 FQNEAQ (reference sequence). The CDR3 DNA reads TGTGCCAGCAGCTTAGGATTCGGACAGGGAATCAATGAAAAACTGTTTTTT. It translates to CASSLGFGQGINEKLFF.

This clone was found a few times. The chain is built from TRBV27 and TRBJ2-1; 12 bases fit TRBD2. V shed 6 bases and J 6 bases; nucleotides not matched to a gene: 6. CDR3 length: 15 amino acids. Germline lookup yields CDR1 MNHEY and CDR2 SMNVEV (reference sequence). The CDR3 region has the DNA TGTGCCAGCAGGACGGGACTAGCGGGTTTCAATGAGCAGTTCTTC. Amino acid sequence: CASRTGLAGFNEQFF.